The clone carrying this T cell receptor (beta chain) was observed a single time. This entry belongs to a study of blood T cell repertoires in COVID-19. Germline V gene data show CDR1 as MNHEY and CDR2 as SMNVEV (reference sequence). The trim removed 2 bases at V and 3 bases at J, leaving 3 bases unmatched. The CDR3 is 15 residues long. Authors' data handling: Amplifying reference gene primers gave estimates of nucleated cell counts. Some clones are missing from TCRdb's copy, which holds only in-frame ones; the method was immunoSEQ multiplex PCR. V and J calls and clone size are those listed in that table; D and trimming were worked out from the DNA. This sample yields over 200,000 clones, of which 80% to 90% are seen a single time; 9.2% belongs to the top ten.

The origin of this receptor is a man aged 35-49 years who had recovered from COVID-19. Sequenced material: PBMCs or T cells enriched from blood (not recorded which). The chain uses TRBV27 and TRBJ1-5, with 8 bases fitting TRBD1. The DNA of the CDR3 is TGTGCCAGCAGTTTAGCAGGGGGCCCCAATCAGCCCCAGCATTTT. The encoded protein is CASSLAGGPNQPQHF.